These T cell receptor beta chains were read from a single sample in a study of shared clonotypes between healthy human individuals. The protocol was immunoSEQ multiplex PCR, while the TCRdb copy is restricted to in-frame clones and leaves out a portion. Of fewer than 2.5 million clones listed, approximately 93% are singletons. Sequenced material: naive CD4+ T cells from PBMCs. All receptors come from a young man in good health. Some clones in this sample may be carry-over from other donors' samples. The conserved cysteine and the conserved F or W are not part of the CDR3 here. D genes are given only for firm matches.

CDR3 protein: ASSESTGEQY; J gene: TRBJ2-7; V gene: TRBV10-1; D gene: NA
CDR3 protein: ASTDGLAASTDTQY; J gene: TRBJ2-3; V gene: TRBV7-9; D gene: TRBD2
CDR3 protein: ASRRTSSAYNEQF; J gene: TRBJ2-1; V gene: TRBV2; D gene: TRBD2
CDR3 protein: ASSLTQGAEQY; J gene: TRBJ2-7; V gene: TRBV7-2; D gene: TRBD1
CDR3 protein: ASSLYQRNTGELF; J gene: TRBJ2-2; V gene: TRBV5-5; D gene: NA
CDR3 protein: ASSNQGGLAGNEQY; J gene: TRBJ2-7; V gene: TRBV21-1; D gene: NA
CDR3 protein: ASSLGARGRTGELF; J gene: TRBJ2-2; V gene: TRBV4-2; D gene: NA
CDR3 protein: ASSLGPAHPLADTQY; J gene: TRBJ2-3; V gene: TRBV5-4; D gene: NA
CDR3 protein: ASSYTDKNYGYT; J gene: TRBJ1-2; V gene: TRBV6-5; D gene: NA
CDR3 protein: ASNYESGYGYT; J gene: TRBJ1-2; V gene: TRBV5-4; D gene: NA
CDR3 protein: ASSSGGVREQY; J gene: TRBJ2-7; V gene: TRBV7-2; D gene: TRBD1
CDR3 protein: SARGAYEQY; J gene: TRBJ2-7; V gene: TRBV20-1; D gene: NA
CDR3 protein: ASSSKGLSYEQY; J gene: TRBJ2-7; V gene: TRBV18; D gene: NA
CDR3 protein: ASSQVQLAGIYYEQY; J gene: TRBJ2-7; V gene: TRBV4-1; D gene: TRBD2
CDR3 protein: ASGLYNEQF; J gene: TRBJ2-1; V gene: TRBV9; D gene: NA
CDR3 protein: AITDRDLSNEQF; J gene: TRBJ2-1; V gene: TRBV10-3; D gene: TRBD1
CDR3 protein: ASSPQGVQTEAF; J gene: TRBJ1-1; V gene: TRBV7-3; D gene: TRBD1
CDR3 protein: ASSPGNWAGSGNTIY; J gene: TRBJ1-3; V gene: TRBV7-9; D gene: NA
CDR3 protein: ASSEGLNEKLF; J gene: TRBJ1-4; V gene: TRBV6-1; D gene: NA
CDR3 protein: ASSPSNVNGELF; J gene: TRBJ2-2; V gene: TRBV7-7; D gene: NA
CDR3 protein: ASSLEPVEQF; J gene: TRBJ2-1; V gene: TRBV7-2; D gene: NA
CDR3 protein: ASSLRTGNQPQH; J gene: TRBJ1-5; V gene: TRBV28; D gene: TRBD1
CDR3 protein: ASSPVGGESETQY; J gene: TRBJ2-5; V gene: TRBV5-4; D gene: TRBD2
CDR3 protein: ASTQGVTAGELF; J gene: TRBJ2-2; V gene: TRBV7-3; D gene: NA
CDR3 protein: ASSSPGQGTYEQY; J gene: TRBJ2-7; V gene: TRBV11-2; D gene: TRBD1
CDR3 protein: ASSEPGGPYNEQF; J gene: TRBJ2-1; V gene: TRBV28; D gene: NA
CDR3 protein: ASSLQGPQETQY; J gene: TRBJ2-5; V gene: TRBV5-5; D gene: NA
CDR3 protein: ASSVSHRGDTQY; J gene: TRBJ2-3; V gene: TRBV9; D gene: TRBD1
CDR3 protein: ASDEGFRDEQY; J gene: TRBJ2-7; V gene: TRBV6-1; D gene: NA
CDR3 protein: AISVSGGNTDTQY; J gene: TRBJ2-3; V gene: TRBV10-3; D gene: NA
CDR3 protein: ASSLETSAYNEQF; J gene: TRBJ2-1; V gene: TRBV7-2; D gene: TRBD2
CDR3 protein: ASSSDRGRTDTQY; J gene: TRBJ2-3; V gene: TRBV2; D gene: TRBD1
CDR3 protein: ASSGTPGYIQY; J gene: TRBJ2-4; V gene: TRBV28; D gene: NA
CDR3 protein: ASSSAGANVLT; J gene: TRBJ2-6; V gene: TRBV28; D gene: NA
CDR3 protein: ASSAERGGGEVLPQY; J gene: TRBJ2-3; V gene: TRBV9; D gene: NA
CDR3 protein: ASSDKVITNEQF; J gene: TRBJ2-1; V gene: TRBV2; D gene: NA
CDR3 protein: ASSQDRPGGIYEQY; J gene: TRBJ2-7; V gene: TRBV14; D gene: TRBD1
CDR3 protein: ASSPGLAGVTDTQY; J gene: TRBJ2-3; V gene: TRBV9; D gene: TRBD2
CDR3 protein: ASSPRSFQPGDEQF; J gene: TRBJ2-1; V gene: TRBV5-1; D gene: NA
CDR3 protein: ASTKGRGQGNQPQH; J gene: TRBJ1-5; V gene: TRBV28; D gene: TRBD1
CDR3 protein: ASSLSTEKYSNQPQH; J gene: TRBJ1-5; V gene: TRBV7-3; D gene: NA
CDR3 protein: ASSEALRASGSSSTDTQY; J gene: TRBJ2-3; V gene: TRBV2; D gene: TRBD2
CDR3 protein: ASSIRQEGDTQY; J gene: TRBJ2-3; V gene: TRBV13; D gene: NA
CDR3 protein: AWSVRGPTTGNTIY; J gene: TRBJ1-3; V gene: TRBV30; D gene: NA
CDR3 protein: ASNGGIGRNTEAF; J gene: TRBJ1-1; V gene: TRBV19; D gene: NA
CDR3 protein: ASSYSAGGLYEQY; J gene: TRBJ2-7; V gene: TRBV6-5; D gene: TRBD1
CDR3 protein: ASRRQGSDNEQF; J gene: TRBJ2-1; V gene: TRBV7-2; D gene: TRBD1
CDR3 protein: ASSSTGDGYT; J gene: TRBJ1-2; V gene: TRBV7-9; D gene: TRBD1
CDR3 protein: ASQSTGPRSYNEQF; J gene: TRBJ2-1; V gene: TRBV11-2; D gene: NA
CDR3 protein: ASSDLGTSGTYNEQF; J gene: TRBJ2-1; V gene: TRBV25-1; D gene: TRBD2
CDR3 protein: ASSAVLHNEQF; J gene: TRBJ2-1; V gene: TRBV5-5; D gene: NA
CDR3 protein: ASSEGFNQPQH; J gene: TRBJ1-5; V gene: TRBV2; D gene: NA